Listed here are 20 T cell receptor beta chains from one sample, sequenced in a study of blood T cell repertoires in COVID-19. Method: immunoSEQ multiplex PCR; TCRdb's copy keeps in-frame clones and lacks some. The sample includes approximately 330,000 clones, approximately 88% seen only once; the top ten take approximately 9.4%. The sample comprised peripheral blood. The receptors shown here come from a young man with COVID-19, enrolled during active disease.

CDR3 amino acids: CASSWSGQNDNEQFF. The CDR3 nucleotides read TGCGCCAGCAGCTGGTCGGGACAGAACGACAATGAGCAGTTCTTC. The V call is TRBV5-1, the J call TRBJ2-1, with TRBD1 matching over 7 bases. Germline assignment: CDR1 SGHRS and CDR2 YFSETQ. There are 15 residues in the CDR3. Trimming cost V 3 bases and J 5 bases; bases outside gene matches: 8.

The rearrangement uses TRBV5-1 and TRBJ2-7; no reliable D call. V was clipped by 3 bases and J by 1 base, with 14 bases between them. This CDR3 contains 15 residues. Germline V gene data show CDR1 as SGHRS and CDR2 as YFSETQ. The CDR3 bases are TGCGCCAGCAGCTACAACCGACTGGAATCCTACGAGCAGTACTTC. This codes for CASSYNRLESYEQYF.

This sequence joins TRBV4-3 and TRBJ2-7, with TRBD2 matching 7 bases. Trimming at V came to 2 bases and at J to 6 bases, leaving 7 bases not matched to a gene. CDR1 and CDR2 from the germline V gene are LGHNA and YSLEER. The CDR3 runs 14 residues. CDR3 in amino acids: CASSQPAGSGEQYF. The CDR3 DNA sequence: TGCGCCAGCAGCCAACCAGCGGGGAGTGGCGAGCAGTACTTC.

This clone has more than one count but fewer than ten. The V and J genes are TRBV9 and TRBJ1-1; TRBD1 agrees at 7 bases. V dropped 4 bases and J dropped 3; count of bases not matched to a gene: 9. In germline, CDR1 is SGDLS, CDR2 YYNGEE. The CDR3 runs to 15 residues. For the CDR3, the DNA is TGTGCCAGCAGCCAAGAGACAGGGCCTTACACTGAAGCTTTCTTT. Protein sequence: CASSQETGPYTEAFF.

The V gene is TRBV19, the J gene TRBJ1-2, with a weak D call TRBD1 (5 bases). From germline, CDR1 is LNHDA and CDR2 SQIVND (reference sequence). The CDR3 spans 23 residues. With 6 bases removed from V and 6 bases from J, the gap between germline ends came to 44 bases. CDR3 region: CASSPGSVGGSAHVGLLGNGYTF. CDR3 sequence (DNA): TGTGCCAGTAGCCCCGGCTCCGTGGGGGGGAGTGCCCATGTCGGACTCTTGGGGAATGGCTACACCTTC. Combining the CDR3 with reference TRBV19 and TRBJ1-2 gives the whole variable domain DGGITQSPKYLFRKEGQNVTLSCEQNLNHDAMYWYRQDPGQGLRLIYYSQIVNDFQKGDIAEGYSVSREKKESFPLTVTSAQKNPTAFYLCASSPGSVGGSAHVGLLGNGYTFGSGTRLTVV.

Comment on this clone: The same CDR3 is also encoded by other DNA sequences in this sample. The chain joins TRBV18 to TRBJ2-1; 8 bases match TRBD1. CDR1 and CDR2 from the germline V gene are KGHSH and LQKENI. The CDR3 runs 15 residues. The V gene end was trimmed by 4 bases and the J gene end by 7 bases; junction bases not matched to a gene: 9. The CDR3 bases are TGTGCCAGCTCACTGCTTCAGGGGGCCTGGAATGAGCAGTTCTTC. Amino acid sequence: CASSLLQGAWNEQFF.

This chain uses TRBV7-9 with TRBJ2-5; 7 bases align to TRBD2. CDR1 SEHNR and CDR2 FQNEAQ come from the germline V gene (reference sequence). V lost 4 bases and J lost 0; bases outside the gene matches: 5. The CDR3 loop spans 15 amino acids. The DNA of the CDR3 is TGTGCCAGCAGCTCGTTAGCGGGTAACCAAGAGACCCAGTACTTC. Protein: CASSSLAGNQETQYF.

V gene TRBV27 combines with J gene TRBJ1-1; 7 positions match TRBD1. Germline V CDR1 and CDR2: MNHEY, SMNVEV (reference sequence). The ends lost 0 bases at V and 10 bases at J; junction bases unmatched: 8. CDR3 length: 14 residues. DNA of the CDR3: TGTGCCAGCAGTTTATCGTTAGGGGGCGCTGGAGCTTTCTTT. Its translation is CASSLSLGGAGAFF.

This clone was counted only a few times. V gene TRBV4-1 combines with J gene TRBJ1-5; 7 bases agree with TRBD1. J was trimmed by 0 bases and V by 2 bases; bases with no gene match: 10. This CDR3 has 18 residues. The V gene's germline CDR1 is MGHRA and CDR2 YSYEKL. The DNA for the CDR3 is TGCGCCAGCAGCCAACCCGTCCCGGGACAGTTTAGCAATCAGCCCCAGCATTTT. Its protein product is CASSQPVPGQFSNQPQHF.

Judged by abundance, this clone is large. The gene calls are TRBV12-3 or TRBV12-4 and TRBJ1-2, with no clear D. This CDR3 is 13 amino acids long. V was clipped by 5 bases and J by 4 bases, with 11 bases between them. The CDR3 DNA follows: TGTGCCAGCAGTCTCAGCGCTACCTATGGCTACACCTTC. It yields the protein CASSLSATYGYTF.

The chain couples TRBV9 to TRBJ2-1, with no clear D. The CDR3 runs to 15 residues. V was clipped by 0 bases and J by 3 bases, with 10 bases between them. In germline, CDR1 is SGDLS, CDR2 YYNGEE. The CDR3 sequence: CASSVGHRGYNEQFF. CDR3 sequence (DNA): TGTGCCAGCAGCGTAGGGCACCGAGGCTACAATGAGCAGTTCTTC.

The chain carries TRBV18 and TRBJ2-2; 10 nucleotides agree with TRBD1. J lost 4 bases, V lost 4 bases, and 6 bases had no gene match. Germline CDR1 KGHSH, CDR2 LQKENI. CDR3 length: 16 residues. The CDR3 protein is CASSRQGATSTGELFF. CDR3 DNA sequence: TGTGCCAGCTCACGACAGGGGGCGACCAGCACCGGGGAGCTGTTTTTT.

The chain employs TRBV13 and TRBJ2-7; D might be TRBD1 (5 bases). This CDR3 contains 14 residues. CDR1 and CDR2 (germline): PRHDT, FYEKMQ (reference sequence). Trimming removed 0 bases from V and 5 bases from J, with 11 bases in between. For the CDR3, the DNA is TGTGCCAGCAGCTTAGGGGGGCCTATGGACGAGCAGTACTTC. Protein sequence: CASSLGGPMDEQYF.

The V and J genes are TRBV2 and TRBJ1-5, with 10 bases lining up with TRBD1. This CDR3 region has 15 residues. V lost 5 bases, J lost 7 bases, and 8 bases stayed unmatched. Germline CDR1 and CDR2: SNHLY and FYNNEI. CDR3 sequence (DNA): TGTGCCAGCAGTCCCGGGACAGGGGTTTACCAGCCCCAGCATTTT. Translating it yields CASSPGTGVYQPQHF.

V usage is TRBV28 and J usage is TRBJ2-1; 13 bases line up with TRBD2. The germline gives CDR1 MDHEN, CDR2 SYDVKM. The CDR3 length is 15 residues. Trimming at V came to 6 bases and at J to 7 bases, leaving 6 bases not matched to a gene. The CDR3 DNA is TGTGCCAGCAGCCCTAGACTAGCGGGAGGAAATGAGCAGTTCTTC. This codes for CASSPRLAGGNEQFF.

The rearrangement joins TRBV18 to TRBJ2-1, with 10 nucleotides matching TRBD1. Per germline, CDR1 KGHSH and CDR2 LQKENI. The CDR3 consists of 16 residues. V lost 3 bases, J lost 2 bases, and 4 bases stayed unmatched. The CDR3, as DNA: TGTGCCAGCTCACCTCCCGGGACAGGGGCCTACAATGAGCAGTTCTTC. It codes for CASSPPGTGAYNEQFF.

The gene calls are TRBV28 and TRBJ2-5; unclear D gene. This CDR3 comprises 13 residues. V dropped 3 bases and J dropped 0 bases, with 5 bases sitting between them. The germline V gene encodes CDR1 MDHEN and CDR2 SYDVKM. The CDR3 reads CASSFSYQETQYF. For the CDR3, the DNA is TGTGCCAGCAGTTTCTCGTACCAAGAGACCCAGTACTTC.

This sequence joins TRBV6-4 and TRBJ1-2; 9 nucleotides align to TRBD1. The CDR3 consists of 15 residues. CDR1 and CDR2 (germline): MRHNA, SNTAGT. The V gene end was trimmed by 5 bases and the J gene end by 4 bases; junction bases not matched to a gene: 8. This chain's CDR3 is CASSPGTGPIYGYTF. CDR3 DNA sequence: TGTGCCAGCAGTCCCGGGACAGGGCCTATCTATGGCTACACCTTC.

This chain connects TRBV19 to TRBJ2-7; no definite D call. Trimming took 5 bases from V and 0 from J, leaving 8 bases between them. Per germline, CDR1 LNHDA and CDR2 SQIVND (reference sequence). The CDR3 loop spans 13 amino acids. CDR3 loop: CASSRESSYEQYF. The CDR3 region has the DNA TGTGCCAGTAGTCGCGAGAGCTCCTACGAGCAGTACTTC.

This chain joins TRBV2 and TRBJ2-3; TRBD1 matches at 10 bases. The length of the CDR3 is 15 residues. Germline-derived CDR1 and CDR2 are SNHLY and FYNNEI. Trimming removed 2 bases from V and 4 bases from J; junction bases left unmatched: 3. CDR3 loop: CASSEQGQGADTQYF. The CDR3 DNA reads TGTGCCAGCAGTGAACAAGGACAGGGGGCAGATACGCAGTATTTT.